The T cell receptor beta chain under discussion was sequenced for a study of blood T cell repertoires in COVID-19. Background on the study: PBMCs, B-cell-depleted T cells, or T cells provided the cDNA or gDNA that made up the material.

The authors' processing: Quantification of nucleated cells was approximated via reference gene primer amplification. The data were produced by immunoSEQ multiplex PCR, yet TCRdb's version contains in-frame clones alone and is incomplete. The DNA was the basis for D and trimming; V, J and clone size are from that table. The sample shows 140,000 or so clones, 75% to 85% of them seen only once. CDR1 and CDR2 (germline): MNHEY, SMNVEV (reference sequence). The CDR3 runs to 13 residues. The V end lost 3 bases, the J end lost 0 bases, and 3 bases lay between the germline ends. The chain employs TRBV27 and TRBJ2-1; no clear D gene. Source material: peripheral blood. This TCR came from a man aged 55 to 70 with acute or convalescent COVID-19. The CDR3, as DNA: TGTGCCAGCAGTTTCTCCTCCTACAATGAGCAGTTCTTC. Protein: CASSFSSYNEQFF.